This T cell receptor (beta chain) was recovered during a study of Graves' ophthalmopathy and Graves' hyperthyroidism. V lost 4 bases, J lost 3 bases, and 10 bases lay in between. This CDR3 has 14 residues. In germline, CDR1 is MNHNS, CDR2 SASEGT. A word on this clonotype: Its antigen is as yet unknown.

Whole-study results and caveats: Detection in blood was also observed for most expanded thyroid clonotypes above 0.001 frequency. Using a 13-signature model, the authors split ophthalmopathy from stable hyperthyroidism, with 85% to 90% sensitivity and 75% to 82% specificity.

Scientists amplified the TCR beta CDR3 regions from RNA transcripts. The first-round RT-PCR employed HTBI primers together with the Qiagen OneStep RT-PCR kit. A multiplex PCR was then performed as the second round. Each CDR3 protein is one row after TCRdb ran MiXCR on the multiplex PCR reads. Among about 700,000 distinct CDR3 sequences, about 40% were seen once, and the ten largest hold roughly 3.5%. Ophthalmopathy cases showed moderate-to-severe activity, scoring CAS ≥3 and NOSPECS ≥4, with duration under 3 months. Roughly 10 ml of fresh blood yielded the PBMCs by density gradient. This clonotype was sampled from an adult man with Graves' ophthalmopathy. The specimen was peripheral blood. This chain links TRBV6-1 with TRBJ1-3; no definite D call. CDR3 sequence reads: CASSGLRDGNTIYF. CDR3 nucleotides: TGTGCCAGCAGTGGCCTCCGGGATGGAAACACCATATATTTT.